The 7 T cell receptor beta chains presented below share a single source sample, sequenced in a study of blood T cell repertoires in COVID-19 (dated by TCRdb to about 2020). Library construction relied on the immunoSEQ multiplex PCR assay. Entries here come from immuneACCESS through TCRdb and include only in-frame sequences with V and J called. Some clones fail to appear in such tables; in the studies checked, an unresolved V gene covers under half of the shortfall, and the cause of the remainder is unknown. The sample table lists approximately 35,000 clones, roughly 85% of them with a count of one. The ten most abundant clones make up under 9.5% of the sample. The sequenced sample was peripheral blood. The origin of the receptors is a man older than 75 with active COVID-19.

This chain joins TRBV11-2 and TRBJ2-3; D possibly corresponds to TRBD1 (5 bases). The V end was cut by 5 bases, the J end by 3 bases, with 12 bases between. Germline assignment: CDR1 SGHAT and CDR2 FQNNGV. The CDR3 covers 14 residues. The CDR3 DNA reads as TGTGCCAGCAGCCCCAGGGCGAGGACAGATACGCAGTATTTT. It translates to CASSPRARTDTQYF.

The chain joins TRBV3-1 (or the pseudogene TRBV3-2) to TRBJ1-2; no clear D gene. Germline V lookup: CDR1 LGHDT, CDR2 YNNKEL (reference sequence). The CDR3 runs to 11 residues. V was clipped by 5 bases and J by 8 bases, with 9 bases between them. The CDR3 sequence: CASSYSHGYTF. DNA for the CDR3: TGTGCCAGCAGCTACAGTCACGGCTACACCTTC.

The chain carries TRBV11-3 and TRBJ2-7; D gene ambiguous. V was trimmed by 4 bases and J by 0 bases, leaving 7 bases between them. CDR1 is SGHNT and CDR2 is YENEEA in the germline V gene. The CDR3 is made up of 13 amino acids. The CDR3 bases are TGTGCCAGCAGCTCCCATAGCTCCTACGAGCAGTACTTC. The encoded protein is CASSSHSSYEQYF.

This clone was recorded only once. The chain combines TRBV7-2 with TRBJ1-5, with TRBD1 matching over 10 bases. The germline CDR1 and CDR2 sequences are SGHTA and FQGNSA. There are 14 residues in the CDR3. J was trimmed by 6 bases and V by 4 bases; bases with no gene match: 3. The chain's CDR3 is CASSSGDRGQPQHF. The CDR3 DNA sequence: TGTGCCAGCAGCTCTGGGGACAGGGGTCAGCCCCAGCATTTT.

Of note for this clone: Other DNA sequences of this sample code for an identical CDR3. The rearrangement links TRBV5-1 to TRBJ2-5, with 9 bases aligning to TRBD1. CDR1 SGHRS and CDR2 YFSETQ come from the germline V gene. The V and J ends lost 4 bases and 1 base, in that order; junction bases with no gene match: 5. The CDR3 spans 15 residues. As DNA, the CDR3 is TGCGCCAGCAGCCTACAGGGGGCTAGCCAAGAGACCCAGTACTTC. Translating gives CASSLQGASQETQYF. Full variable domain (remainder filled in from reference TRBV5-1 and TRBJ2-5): KAGVTQTPRYLIKTRGQQVTLSCSPISGHRSVSWYQQTPGQGLQFLFEYFSETQRNKGNFPGRFSGRQFSNSRSEMNVSTLELGDSALYLCASSLQGASQETQYFGPGTRLLVL.

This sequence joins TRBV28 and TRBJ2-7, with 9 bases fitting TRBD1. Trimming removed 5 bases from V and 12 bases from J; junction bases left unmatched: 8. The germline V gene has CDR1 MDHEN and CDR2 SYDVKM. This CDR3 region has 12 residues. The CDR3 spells CASSQRQGVGYF. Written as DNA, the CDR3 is TGTGCCAGCAGTCAGCGACAGGGGGTAGGGTACTTC.

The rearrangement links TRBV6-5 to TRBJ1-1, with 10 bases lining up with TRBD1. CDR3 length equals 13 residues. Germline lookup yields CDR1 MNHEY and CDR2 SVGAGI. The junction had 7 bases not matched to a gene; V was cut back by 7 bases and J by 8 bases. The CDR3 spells CASMGQGFGEAFF. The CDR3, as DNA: TGTGCCAGCATGGGACAGGGGTTTGGAGAAGCTTTCTTT.